This entry describes one T cell receptor (beta chain). This CDR3 spans 13 amino acids. Germline V gene sequence: CDR1 MNHEY, CDR2 SMNVEV (reference sequence). V dropped 7 bases and J dropped 0 bases, with 7 bases sitting between them. The entry originates in a study of blood T cell repertoires in COVID-19. Libraries were prepared by immunoSEQ multiplex PCR; TCRdb keeps only in-frame clonotypes and omits some of them. The sample carries about 150,000 clones, approximately 83% recorded once. This receptor was obtained from an older woman with COVID-19, enrolled during active disease. The source material was peripheral blood. This rearrangement joins TRBV27 to TRBJ1-5; D is uncertain. CDR3 region: CASKSYSNQPQHF. CDR3 sequence (DNA): TGTGCCAGCAAATCTTATAGCAATCAGCCCCAGCATTTT.